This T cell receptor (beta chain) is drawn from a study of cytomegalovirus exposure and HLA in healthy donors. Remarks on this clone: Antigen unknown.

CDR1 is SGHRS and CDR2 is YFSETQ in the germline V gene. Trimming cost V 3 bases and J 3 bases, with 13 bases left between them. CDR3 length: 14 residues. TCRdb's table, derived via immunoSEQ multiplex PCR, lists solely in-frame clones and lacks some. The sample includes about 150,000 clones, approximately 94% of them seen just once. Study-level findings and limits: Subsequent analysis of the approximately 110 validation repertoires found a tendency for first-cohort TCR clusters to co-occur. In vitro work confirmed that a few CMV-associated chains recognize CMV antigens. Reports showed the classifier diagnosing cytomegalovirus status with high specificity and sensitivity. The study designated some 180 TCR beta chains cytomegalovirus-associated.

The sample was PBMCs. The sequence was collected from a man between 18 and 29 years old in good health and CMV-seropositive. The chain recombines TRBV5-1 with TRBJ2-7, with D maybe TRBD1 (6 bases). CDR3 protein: CASSSQGSDYEQYF. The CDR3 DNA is TGCGCCAGCAGCTCCCAGGGGAGCGACTACGAGCAGTACTTC.